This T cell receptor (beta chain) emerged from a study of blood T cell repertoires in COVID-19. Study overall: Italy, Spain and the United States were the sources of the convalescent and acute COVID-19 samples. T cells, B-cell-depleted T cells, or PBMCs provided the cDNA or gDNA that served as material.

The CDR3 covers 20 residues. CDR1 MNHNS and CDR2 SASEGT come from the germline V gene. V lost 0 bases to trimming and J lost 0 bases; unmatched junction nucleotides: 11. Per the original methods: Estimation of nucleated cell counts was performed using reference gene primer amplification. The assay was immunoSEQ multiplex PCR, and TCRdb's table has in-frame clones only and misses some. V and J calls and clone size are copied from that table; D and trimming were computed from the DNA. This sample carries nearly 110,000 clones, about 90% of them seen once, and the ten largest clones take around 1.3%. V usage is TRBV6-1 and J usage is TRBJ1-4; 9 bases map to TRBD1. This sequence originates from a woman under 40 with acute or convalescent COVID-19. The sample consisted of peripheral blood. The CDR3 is CASSEAKTGTGIATNEKLFF. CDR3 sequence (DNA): TGTGCCAGCAGTGAAGCTAAAACCGGGACAGGGATTGCAACTAATGAAAAACTGTTTTTT.